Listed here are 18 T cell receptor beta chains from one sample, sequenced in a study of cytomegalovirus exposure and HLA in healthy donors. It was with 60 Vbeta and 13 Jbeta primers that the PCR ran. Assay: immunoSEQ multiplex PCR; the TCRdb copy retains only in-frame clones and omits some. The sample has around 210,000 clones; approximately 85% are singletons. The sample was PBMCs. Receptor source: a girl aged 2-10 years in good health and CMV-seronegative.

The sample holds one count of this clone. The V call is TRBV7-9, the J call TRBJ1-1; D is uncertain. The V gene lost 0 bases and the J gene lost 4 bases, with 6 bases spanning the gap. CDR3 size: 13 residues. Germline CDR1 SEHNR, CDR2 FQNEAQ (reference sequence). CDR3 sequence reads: CASSLASSTEAFF. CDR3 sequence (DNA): TGTGCCAGCAGCTTAGCCTCTTCCACTGAAGCTTTCTTT.

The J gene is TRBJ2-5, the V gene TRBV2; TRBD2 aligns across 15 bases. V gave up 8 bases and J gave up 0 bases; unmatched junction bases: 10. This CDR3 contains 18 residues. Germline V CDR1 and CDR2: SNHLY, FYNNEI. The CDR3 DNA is TGTGCCAGCTATGGGACTAGCGGGAGGAAGACGTACCAAGAGACCCAGTACTTC. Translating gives CASYGTSGRKTYQETQYF.

The CDR3 sequence: CASSYVVSGYEQFF. In nucleotides, the CDR3 is TGTGCCAGCAGTTACGTGGTTAGCGGCTATGAGCAGTTCTTC. The chain recombines TRBV6-5 with TRBJ2-1; TRBD2 is a possible D gene (6 bases). CDR3 size: 14 residues. Germline V gene data show CDR1 as MNHEY and CDR2 as SVGAGI. V was pared by 2 bases and J by 8 bases, with 13 bases between.

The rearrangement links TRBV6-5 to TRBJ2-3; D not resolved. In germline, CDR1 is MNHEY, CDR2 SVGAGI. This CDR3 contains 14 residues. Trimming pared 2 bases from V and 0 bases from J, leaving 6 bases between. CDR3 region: CASSYASSTDTQYF. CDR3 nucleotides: TGTGCCAGCAGTTACGCGTCTAGCACAGATACGCAGTATTTT.

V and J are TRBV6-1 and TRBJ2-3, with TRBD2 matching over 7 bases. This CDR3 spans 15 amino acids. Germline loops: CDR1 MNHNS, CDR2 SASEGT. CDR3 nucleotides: TGTGCTAGGCCCGGGACTACTGCTAGCACAGATACGCAGTATTTT. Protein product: CARPGTTASTDTQYF.

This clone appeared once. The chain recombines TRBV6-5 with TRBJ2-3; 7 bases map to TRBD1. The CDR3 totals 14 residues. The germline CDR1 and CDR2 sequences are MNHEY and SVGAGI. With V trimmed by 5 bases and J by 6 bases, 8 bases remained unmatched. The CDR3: CASSLRQGGDTQYF. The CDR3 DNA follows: TGTGCCAGCAGTCTTCGACAGGGTGGTGATACGCAGTATTTT.

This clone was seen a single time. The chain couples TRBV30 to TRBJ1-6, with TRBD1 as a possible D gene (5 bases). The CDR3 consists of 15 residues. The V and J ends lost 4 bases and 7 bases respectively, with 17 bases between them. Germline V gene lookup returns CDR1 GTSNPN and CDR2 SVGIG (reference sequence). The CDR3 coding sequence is TGTGCCTGGACCTACGAGGGGCGGGGGAATTCACCCCTCCACTTT. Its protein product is CAWTYEGRGNSPLHF.

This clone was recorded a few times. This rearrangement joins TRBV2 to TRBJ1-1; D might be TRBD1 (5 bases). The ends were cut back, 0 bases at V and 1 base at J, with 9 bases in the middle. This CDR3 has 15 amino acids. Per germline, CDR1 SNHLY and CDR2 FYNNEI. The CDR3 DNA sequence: TGTGCCAGCAGTGAAGCGCGGGGCAGGAACACTGAAGCTTTCTTT. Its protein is CASSEARGRNTEAFF.

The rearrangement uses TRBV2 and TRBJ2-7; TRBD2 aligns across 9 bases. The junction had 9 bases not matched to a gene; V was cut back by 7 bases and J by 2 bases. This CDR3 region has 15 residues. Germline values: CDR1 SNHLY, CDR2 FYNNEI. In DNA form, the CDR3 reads TGTGCCAGCACCACAGGACTAGCGTTTACCTACGAGCAGTACTTC. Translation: CASTTGLAFTYEQYF.

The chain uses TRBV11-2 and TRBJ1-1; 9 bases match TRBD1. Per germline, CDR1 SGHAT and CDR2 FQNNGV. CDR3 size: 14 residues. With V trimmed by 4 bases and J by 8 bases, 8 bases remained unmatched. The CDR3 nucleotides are TGTGCCAGCAGCTCACTCCGGGACAGGGCCGAAGCTTTCTTT. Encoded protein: CASSSLRDRAEAFF.

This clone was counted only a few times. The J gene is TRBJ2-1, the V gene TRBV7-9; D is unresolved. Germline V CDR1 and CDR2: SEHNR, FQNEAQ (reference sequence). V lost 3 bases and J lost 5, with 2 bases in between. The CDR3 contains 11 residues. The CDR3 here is CASSFNNEQFF. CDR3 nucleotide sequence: TGTGCCAGCAGCTTCAACAATGAGCAGTTCTTC.

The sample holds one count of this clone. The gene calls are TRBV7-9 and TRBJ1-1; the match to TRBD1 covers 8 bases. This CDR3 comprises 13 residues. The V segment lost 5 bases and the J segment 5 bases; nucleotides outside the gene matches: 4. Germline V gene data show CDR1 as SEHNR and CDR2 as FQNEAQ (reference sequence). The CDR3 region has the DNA TGTGCCAGCAGCCCACAGGGGGGGACTGAAGCTTTCTTT. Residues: CASSPQGGTEAFF.

CDR3 bases: TGTGCCAGCAGCTTCATACAGACTAGCGAAGCTTTCTTT. This encodes CASSFIQTSEAFF. This sequence joins TRBV11-2 and TRBJ1-1; unclear D gene. There are 13 residues in the CDR3. The V end was cut by 3 bases, the J end by 8 bases, with 13 bases between. Germline V CDR1 and CDR2: SGHAT, FQNNGV.

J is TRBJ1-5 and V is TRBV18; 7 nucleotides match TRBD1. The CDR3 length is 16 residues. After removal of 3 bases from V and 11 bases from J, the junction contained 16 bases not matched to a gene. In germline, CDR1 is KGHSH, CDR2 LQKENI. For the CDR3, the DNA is TGTGCCAGCTCACCCACAGGGGCCGGGGATAACGGGTCCCAGCATTTT. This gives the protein CASSPTGAGDNGSQHF.

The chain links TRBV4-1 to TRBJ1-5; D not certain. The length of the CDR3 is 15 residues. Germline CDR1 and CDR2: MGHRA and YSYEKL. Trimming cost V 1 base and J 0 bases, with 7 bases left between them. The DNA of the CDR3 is TGCGCCAGCAGCCAAGTCTTTTATAGCAATCAGCCCCAGCATTTT. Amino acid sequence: CASSQVFYSNQPQHF.

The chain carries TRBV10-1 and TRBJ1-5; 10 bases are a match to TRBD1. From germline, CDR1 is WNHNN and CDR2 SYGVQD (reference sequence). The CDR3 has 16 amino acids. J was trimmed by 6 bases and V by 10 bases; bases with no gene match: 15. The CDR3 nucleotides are TGCGCCATCCTGATCCGGGACAGGGGTGTCAGTCAGCCCCAGCATTTT. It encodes CAILIRDRGVSQPQHF.

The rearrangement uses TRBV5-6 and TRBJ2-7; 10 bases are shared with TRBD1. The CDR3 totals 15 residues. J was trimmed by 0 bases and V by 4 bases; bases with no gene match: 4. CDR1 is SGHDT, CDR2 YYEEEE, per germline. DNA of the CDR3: TGTGCCAGCAGCCCGGGACAGGGGCTCTCCTACGAGCAGTACTTC. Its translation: CASSPGQGLSYEQYF.

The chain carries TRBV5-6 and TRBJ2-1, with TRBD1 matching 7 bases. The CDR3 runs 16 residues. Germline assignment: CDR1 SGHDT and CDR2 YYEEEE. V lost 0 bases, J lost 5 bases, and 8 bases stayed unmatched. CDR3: CASSLGSGTANNEQFF. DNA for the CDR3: TGTGCCAGCAGCTTGGGATCAGGGACAGCGAACAATGAGCAGTTCTTC.